These 16 T cell receptor beta chains came from one sample sequenced in a study of shared clonotypes between healthy human individuals. TCRdb's table, derived via immunoSEQ multiplex PCR, lists solely in-frame clones and lacks some. This table has approximately 1,500,000 clones, approximately 98% appearing once. Source material: naive CD4+ T cells sorted from blood. As for subset: CD45RA+ positively selected. The source of these receptors is a man aged 25 to 40 in good health.

The rearrangement links TRBV15 to TRBJ2-7; 9 bases are a match to TRBD1. This CDR3 region has 14 residues. With 0 bases clipped from V and 5 bases from J, the junction kept 2 bases outside the gene matches. Germline CDR1 and CDR2: LNHNV and YYDKDF (reference sequence). For the CDR3, the DNA is TGTGCCACCAGCAGAGAGGACAGGGGCCACGAGCAGTACTTC. Translating it yields CATSREDRGHEQYF.

The sample holds one count of this clone. This chain links TRBV28 with TRBJ1-1; TRBD1 agrees at 8 bases. This CDR3 is 14 amino acids long. Germline V gene lookup returns CDR1 MDHEN and CDR2 SYDVKM. Trimming took 5 bases from V and 5 from J; bases not matched to a gene: 7. The CDR3 DNA follows: TGTGCCAGCAGTCGTCACAGGGGGAGGACTGAAGCTTTCTTT. Amino acid sequence: CASSRHRGRTEAFF.

V gene TRBV7-6 combines with J gene TRBJ2-7; D perhaps matches TRBD2 (5 bases). Germline V gives CDR1 SGHVS, CDR2 FNYEAQ. The CDR3 is 12 amino acids. The V end was cut by 4 bases, the J end by 6 bases, with 10 bases between. This CDR3 reads CASSSVSGEQYF. DNA of the CDR3: TGTGCCAGCAGCTCGGTAAGCGGCGAGCAGTACTTC.

This chain connects TRBV2 to TRBJ2-7, with D perhaps matching TRBD1 or TRBD2 (5 bases each). The V end lost 3 bases, the J end lost 3 bases, and 12 bases lay between the germline ends. From germline, CDR1 is SNHLY and CDR2 FYNNEI. This CDR3 has 14 amino acids. The CDR3 region has the DNA TGTGCCAGCAGTGAGAGGCAGGGACGCTACGAGCAGTACTTC. It translates to CASSERQGRYEQYF.

The sample holds one count of this clone. The rearrangement joins TRBV7-9 to TRBJ2-3; 8 bases are shared with TRBD2. Looked up from germline, CDR1 is SEHNR and CDR2 is FQNEAQ (reference sequence). CDR3 length equals 16 residues. With 5 bases clipped from V and 0 bases from J, the junction kept 7 bases outside the gene matches. CDR3 loop: CASSGIAGTSTDTQYF. The CDR3 region has the DNA TGTGCCAGCAGCGGGATAGCGGGAACTAGCACAGATACGCAGTATTTT. The entire variable domain, with the rest obtained from reference TRBV7-9 and TRBJ2-3, is as follows: DTGVSQNPRHKITKRGQNVTFRCDPISEHNRLYWYRQTLGQGPEFLTYFQNEAQLEKSRLLSDRFSAERPKGSFSTLEIQRTEQGDSAMYLCASSGIAGTSTDTQYFGPGTRLTVL.

CDR3: CASKQSPATDTQYF. CDR3 in DNA: TGTGCCAGTAAGCAATCCCCGGCCACAGATACGCAGTATTTT. The chain carries TRBV19 and TRBJ2-3, with D unresolved. V was cut by 7 bases and J by 2 bases, with 13 bases left in between. Germline V CDR1 and CDR2: LNHDA, SQIVND (reference sequence). This CDR3 has 14 residues.

The chain is built from TRBV5-4 and TRBJ1-4, with 9 bases matching TRBD1. V lost 5 bases, J lost 6 bases, and 2 bases stayed unmatched. The germline V gene encodes CDR1 SGHNT and CDR2 YYREEE (reference sequence). This CDR3 is built from 13 residues. The CDR3 here is CASRDRGDEKLFF. The CDR3 DNA reads TGTGCCAGCAGAGACAGGGGGGATGAAAAACTGTTTTTT.

This sequence joins TRBV7-8 and TRBJ1-1; the D gene is possibly TRBD1 (5 bases). The CDR3 length is 14 residues. The V end was cut by 1 base, the J end by 5 bases, with 11 bases between. Germline CDR1 is SGHVS and CDR2 is FQNEAQ. As DNA, the CDR3 is TGTGCCAGCAGCTTAGTATCCGGGGGGACTGAAGCTTTCTTT. Its translation is CASSLVSGGTEAFF.

The rearrangement joins TRBV9 to TRBJ2-2; 11 bases are a match to TRBD2. The CDR3 consists of 18 residues. The V gene's germline CDR1 is SGDLS and CDR2 YYNGEE. The junction had 4 bases not matched to a gene; V was cut back by 0 bases and J by 0 bases. CDR3 sequence reads: CASSVVSGRAPNTGELFF. In DNA, the CDR3 is TGTGCCAGCAGCGTAGTTAGCGGGAGGGCCCCGAACACCGGGGAGCTGTTTTTT.

The chain links TRBV5-1 to TRBJ2-3; D may match TRBD1 or TRBD2 (6 bases each). Germline V gives CDR1 SGHRS, CDR2 YFSETQ. This CDR3 is built from 13 residues. V lost 4 bases and J lost 4, with 10 bases in between. In DNA form, the CDR3 reads TGCGCCAGCAGCCTAAGGGGGGCAGATACGCAGTATTTT. This sequence encodes CASSLRGADTQYF.

The chain links TRBV5-4 to TRBJ2-2, with D uncertain. The germline V gene encodes CDR1 SGHNT and CDR2 YYREEE (reference sequence). The CDR3 runs 18 residues. Trimming took 4 bases from V and 1 from J, leaving 20 bases between them. CDR3 nucleotide sequence: TGTGCCAGCAGCCCTACTCCCCTACGGAACGGGAACACCGGGGAGCTGTTTTTT. The encoded protein is CASSPTPLRNGNTGELFF.

This chain uses TRBV5-5 with TRBJ2-2; the D is unclear. V shed 0 bases and J shed 4 bases, with 10 bases lying between them. This CDR3 has 15 amino acids. Germline V gene lookup returns CDR1 SGHKS and CDR2 YYEKEE (reference sequence). The CDR3 sequence: CASSLVLPSTGELFF. CDR3 coding DNA: TGTGCCAGCAGCTTGGTCTTACCCTCCACCGGGGAGCTGTTTTTT.

The rearrangement links TRBV11-2 to TRBJ1-6; D uncertain. Germline V lookup: CDR1 SGHAT, CDR2 FQNNGV. Trimming stripped 5 bases from V and 9 bases from J, with 17 bases between. This CDR3 has 15 amino acids. The CDR3 nucleotides read TGTGCCAGCAGCCTCCAACATGGTCCCTTTTCACCCCTCCACTTT. Its protein product is CASSLQHGPFSPLHF.

V usage is TRBV7-9 and J usage is TRBJ2-2; tentatively, D is TRBD1 (5 bases). This CDR3 region has 14 residues. Germline CDR1 is SEHNR and CDR2 is FQNEAQ (reference sequence). The V end lost 5 bases, the J end lost 7 bases, and 14 bases lay between the germline ends. CDR3 in DNA: TGTGCCAGCAGCCAGGGTTTTTCTGGCGGGGAGCTGTTTTTT. Encoded protein: CASSQGFSGGELFF.

The chain couples TRBV5-1 to TRBJ2-2; D remains ambiguous. V lost 0 bases to trimming and J lost 6 bases, with 6 bases between them. The length of the CDR3 is 13 residues. The germline CDR1 and CDR2 sequences are SGHRS and YFSETQ. The CDR3 loop reads CASSLVRPGELFF. The CDR3 coding sequence is TGCGCCAGCAGCTTGGTTAGACCCGGGGAGCTGTTTTTT.

For the CDR3, the DNA is TGTGCCAGCTCACCACGAAGCAGGGCGGGACCCAATGAGCAGTTCTTC. This encodes CASSPRSRAGPNEQFF. The chain combines TRBV18 with TRBJ2-1; D might be TRBD2 (6 bases). This CDR3 has 16 amino acids. The ends were cut back, 1 base at V and 6 bases at J, with 16 bases in the middle. Germline V CDR1 and CDR2: KGHSH, LQKENI.